This note documents a single TCR beta chain sequence. In the authors' workflow: Nucleated cell number was recorded as an estimate derived from reference gene primer amplification. Data came from immunoSEQ multiplex PCR; TCRdb stores just in-frame clones and leaves some out. D and trimming come from the DNA, and the V and J calls and clone size come from that table. Seen here are fewer than 90,000 clones, 60% to 80% observed once, and the top ten hold under 15%. These data come from a study of blood T cell repertoires in COVID-19. Between the trimmed V and J ends, which lost 4 bases and 8 bases, there was a span of 8 bases. The length of the CDR3 is 12 residues. Germline CDR1 and CDR2: MDHEN and SYDVKM.

The receptor was isolated from an elderly woman with acute or convalescent COVID-19. Sequenced sample: peripheral blood. The chain employs TRBV28 and TRBJ1-4; possibly TRBD1 for D (5 bases). The CDR3: CASSSRTEKLFF. The CDR3 coding sequence is TGTGCCAGCAGTTCCCGGACAGAAAAACTGTTTTTT.